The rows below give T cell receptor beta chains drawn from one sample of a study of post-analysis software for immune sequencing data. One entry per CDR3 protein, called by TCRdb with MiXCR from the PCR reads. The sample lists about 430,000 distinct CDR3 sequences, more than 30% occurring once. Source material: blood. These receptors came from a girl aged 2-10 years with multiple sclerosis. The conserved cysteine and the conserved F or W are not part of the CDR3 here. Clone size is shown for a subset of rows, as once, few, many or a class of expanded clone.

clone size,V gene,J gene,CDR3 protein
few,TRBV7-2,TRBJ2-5,ASSFIKETQY
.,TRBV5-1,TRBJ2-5,ASSNWGTKEETQY
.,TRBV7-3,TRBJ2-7,ASSFSGEGRYEQY
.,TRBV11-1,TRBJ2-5,ASSLVQGGETQY
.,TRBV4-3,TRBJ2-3,ASSQRQGTDTQY
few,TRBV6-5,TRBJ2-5,ASRGGRQETQY
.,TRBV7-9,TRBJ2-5,ASSRTFATGETQY
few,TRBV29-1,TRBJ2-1,SACPGLDSDEQF
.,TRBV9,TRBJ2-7,ASSVAGGPSYEQY
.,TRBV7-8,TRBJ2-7,ASSLEGRASFYEQY
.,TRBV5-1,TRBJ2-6,ASSLAGQGSALSGANVLT
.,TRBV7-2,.,ASSLQGGQETQF
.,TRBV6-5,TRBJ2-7,ASSKNGQGIQY
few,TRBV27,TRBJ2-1,ASFGMTSGIGEQF
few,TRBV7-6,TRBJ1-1,ASSRRGGDTEAF
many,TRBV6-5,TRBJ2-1,ASSYSSEVLGEQF
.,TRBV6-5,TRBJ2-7,ASSSGRLYEQY
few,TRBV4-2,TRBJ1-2,ASSQGDGLWGYT
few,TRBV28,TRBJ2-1,ASSRTSGGSSYNEQF
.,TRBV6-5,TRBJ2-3,ASSYEPLGSTDTQY
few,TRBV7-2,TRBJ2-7,ASSLEGNSYEQY
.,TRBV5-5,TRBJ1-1,ASSLGQGGWSITEAF
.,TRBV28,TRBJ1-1,ASSLSRQAGSVNTEAF
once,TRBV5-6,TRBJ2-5,ASSYNYLETPVETQY
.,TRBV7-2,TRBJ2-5,ASSPNTGRRGETQY
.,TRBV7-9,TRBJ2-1,ASSLARGIHINEQF
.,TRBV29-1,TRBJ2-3,SVEDVSGTQY
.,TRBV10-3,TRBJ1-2,AISSLDRESGYT
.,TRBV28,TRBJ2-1,ASSSLYVELAGIYNEQF
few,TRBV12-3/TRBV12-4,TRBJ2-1,ASSYRDLNDEQF
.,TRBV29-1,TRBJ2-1,SVEGLADTYNEQF
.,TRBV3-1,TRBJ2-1,ASSQVMDVSEQF
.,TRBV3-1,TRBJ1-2,ASSQVTDYGYT
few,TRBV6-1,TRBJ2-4,ASSFGGAKNIQY
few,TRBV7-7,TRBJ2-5,ASSWTGEETQY
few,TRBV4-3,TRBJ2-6,ASSQGDLRSGANVLT
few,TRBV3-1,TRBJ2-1,ASSQRESGGNEQF
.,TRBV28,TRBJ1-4,ASSTPVATNEKLF
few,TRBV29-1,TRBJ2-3,SVEDENRVGGTQY
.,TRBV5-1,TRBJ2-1,ASSFGTGGSYNEQF
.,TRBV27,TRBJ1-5,ASSLSVGLSNQPQH
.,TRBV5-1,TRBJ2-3,ASSPLGLAGDKDTQY
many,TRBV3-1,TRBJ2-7,ASSLEVAYEQY
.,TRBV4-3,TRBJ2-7,ASSHVRGAEYEQY
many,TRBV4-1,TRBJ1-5,ASSLGTGSQPQH
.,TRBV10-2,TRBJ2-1,ASTNGLEGGWYNEQF
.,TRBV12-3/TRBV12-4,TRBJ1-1,ASSREDEAF
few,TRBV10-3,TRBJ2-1,AISGGQGDEQF
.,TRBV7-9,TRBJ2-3,ASSLLSSGATQY
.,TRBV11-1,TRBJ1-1,ASSLEEGRTEAF
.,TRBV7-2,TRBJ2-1,ASSLGPSGSYAYNEQF
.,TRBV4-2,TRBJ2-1,ASSQDLGGSLFSYNEQF
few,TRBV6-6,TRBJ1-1,ASSSGQGGTEAF
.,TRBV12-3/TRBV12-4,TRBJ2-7,ASSLIDHSYNEQY
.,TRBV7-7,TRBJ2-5,ASSLETRTETQY